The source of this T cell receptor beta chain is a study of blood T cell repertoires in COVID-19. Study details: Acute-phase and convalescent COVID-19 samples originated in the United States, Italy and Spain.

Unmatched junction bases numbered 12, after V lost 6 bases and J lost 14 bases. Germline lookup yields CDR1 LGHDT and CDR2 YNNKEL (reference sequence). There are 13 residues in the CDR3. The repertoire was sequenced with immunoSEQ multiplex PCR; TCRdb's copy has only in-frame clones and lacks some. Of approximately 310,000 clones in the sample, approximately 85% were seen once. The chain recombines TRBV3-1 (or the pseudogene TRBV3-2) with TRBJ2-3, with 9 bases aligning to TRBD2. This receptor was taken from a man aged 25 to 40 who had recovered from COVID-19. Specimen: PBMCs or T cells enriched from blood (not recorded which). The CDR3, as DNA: TGTGCCAGCAGGGGACTAGCTTGGCCCCGATTGTATTTT. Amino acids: CASRGLAWPRLYF.